These T cell receptor beta chains were read from a single sample in a study of cytomegalovirus exposure and HLA in healthy donors. Repertoires were generated with immunoSEQ multiplex PCR, while TCRdb's copy carries only in-frame clones and drops some. The sample includes roughly 130,000 clones, around nine tenths of them seen just once. Sequenced: PBMCs. These receptor sequences come from a man under 40 in good health and CMV-seronegative. Each CDR3 is given with its conserved first and last residue. A D gene is named only where the DNA matches it firmly. For some rows the clone size is stated as once, few or many, or as a class when expanded; others skip it.

>14|NA|TRBV18|NA|TRBJ1-1
TGTGCCAGCTCACTGCTCGCGACTAACACTGAAGCTTTCTTT
CASSLLATNTEAFF
>20|NA|TRBV4-1|TRBD2|TRBJ2-7
TGCGCCAGCAGCCAAGATTCCTGGGGACTAGCTATCGAGGAAATCTACGAGCAGTACTTC
CASSQDSWGLAIEEIYEQYF
>12|NA|TRBV30|NA|TRBJ1-1
TGTGCCTGGGGACAGACGAACACTGAAGCTTTCTTT
CAWGQTNTEAFF
>15|NA|TRBV4-1|NA|TRBJ2-2
TGCGCCAGCAGCCAGTCACTAGCTGAGACCGGGGAGCTGTTTTTT
CASSQSLAETGELFF
>15|once|TRBV11-2|TRBD1|TRBJ2-1
TGTGCCAGCAGCTTGGACAGGGGGCGAAGAGATGAGCAGTTCTTC
CASSLDRGRRDEQFF
>14|NA|TRBV6-5|NA|TRBJ2-2
TGTGCCAGCACTCGGAGCGGAAACACCGGGGAGCTGTTTTTT
CASTRSGNTGELFF
>15|NA|TRBV7-3|NA|TRBJ2-3
TGTGCCAGCAGCTCGACTGGGAGAAGTACAGATACGCAGTATTTT
CASSSTGRSTDTQYF
>14|NA|TRBV7-3|NA|TRBJ2-1
TGTGCCAGCAGCTCCGCAACAGGGCCCAATGAGCAGTTCTTC
CASSSATGPNEQFF
>16|NA|TRBV5-1|NA|TRBJ1-3
TGCGCCAGCAGCCTAAACGCGGGGGGCTCTGGAAACACCATATATTTT
CASSLNAGGSGNTIYF
>13|few|TRBV29-1|NA|TRBJ1-2
TGCAGCGTTGAAGACCCCCACTACAACGGCTACACCTTC
CSVEDPHYNGYTF
>12|few|TRBV15|NA|TRBJ2-1
TGTGCCACCAGCAGAGATCAATATGAGCAGTTCTTC
CATSRDQYEQFF
>13|NA|TRBV18|NA|TRBJ2-2
TGTGCCAGCTCACCAAAGGGGACCGGGGAGCTGTTTTTT
CASSPKGTGELFF
>16|few|TRBV6-5|TRBD2|TRBJ2-3
TGTGCCAGCAGTTGGACCGGGACTAGCGAGACAGATACGCAGTATTTT
CASSWTGTSETDTQYF
>15|NA|TRBV5-6|NA|TRBJ2-7
TGTGCCAGCAGCTTAACGGGAGGAGGGGGGAGGGAGCAGTACTTC
CASSLTGGGGREQYF
>18|once|TRBV21-1|NA|TRBJ2-7
NA
CASSKARVAGGIRHEQYF
>18|NA|TRBV6-4|TRBD2|TRBJ2-7
TGTGCCAGCAGTGAGTCCCCTCTGTATAGCGGGAGTCAGGACGAGCAGTACTTC
CASSESPLYSGSQDEQYF
>15|NA|TRBV4-1|TRBD2|TRBJ2-7
TGCGCCAGCAGCCAAGTAGGCGGGAGGTCCTACGAGCAGTACTTC
CASSQVGGRSYEQYF
>12|NA|TRBV25-1|NA|TRBJ2-5
TGTGCCAGCAAAAGACAGCAAGAGACCCAGTACTTC
CASKRQQETQYF
>12|NA|TRBV2|NA|TRBJ1-2
TGTGCCAGCAGTGGGACAAACTATGGCTACACCTTC
CASSGTNYGYTF
>14|NA|TRBV6-1|TRBD1|TRBJ1-4
TGTGCCAGCAGTGAAGGACAGGGATATGAAAAACTGTTTTTT
CASSEGQGYEKLFF
>15|NA|TRBV11-2|TRBD1|TRBJ2-5
TGTGCCAGCAGCTCGGGACAGAGGGACCTAGAGACCCAGTACTTC
CASSSGQRDLETQYF
>11|few|TRBV2|NA|TRBJ1-2
TGTGCCAGCAAACAGGGTGGTGGCTACACCTTC
CASKQGGGYTF
>11|once|TRBV6-6|NA|TRBJ1-1
TGTGCCAGCAGAGGGGACACTGAAGCTTTCTTT
CASRGDTEAFF
>15|NA|TRBV28|NA|TRBJ2-2
TGTGCCAGCAGGCGCACTCGTTGGGAGGCCGGGGAGCTGTTTTTT
CASRRTRWEAGELFF
>16|NA|TRBV9|TRBD2|TRBJ2-3
TGTGCCAGCAGCACAGGACTAGCGGGAGACTCAGATACGCAGTATTTT
CASSTGLAGDSDTQYF
>14|NA|TRBV7-9|NA|TRBJ2-7
TGTGCCAGCAGCTCTGACAACGGGGCCTACGAGCAGTACTTC
CASSSDNGAYEQYF
>16|once|TRBV6-6|TRBD2|TRBJ2-4
TGTGCCAGCAGTTACGGGGGGGTGGGAACCAAAAACATTCAGTACTTC
CASSYGGVGTKNIQYF
>13|once|TRBV27|NA|TRBJ1-1
TGTGCCAGCAGTTTCTTCAGGGAGGATGAAGCTTTCTTT
CASSFFREDEAFF
>13|NA|TRBV6-5|NA|TRBJ1-2
TGTGCCAGCAGTCCGGACATCATCTATGGCTACACCTTC
CASSPDIIYGYTF
>16|NA|TRBV5-4|TRBD2|TRBJ2-7
TGTGCCAGCAGCTTGGCCGGACTAGCGGGAGGCTACGAGCAGTACTTC
CASSLAGLAGGYEQYF
>15|once|TRBV9|NA|TRBJ1-1
TGTGCCAGCAGCGCCCGAGGGAACGCGGGCACTGAAGCTTTCTTT
CASSARGNAGTEAFF
>15|NA|TRBV19|TRBD2|TRBJ2-3
TGTGCCAGTAGTTCCCTTAAGCGGGACACAGATACGCAGTATTTT
CASSSLKRDTDTQYF
>16|NA|TRBV7-9|NA|TRBJ2-5
TGTGCCAGCACCGATTCTGGATTGGGGGGTTGGGAGACCCAGTACTTC
CASTDSGLGGWETQYF
>16|once|TRBV27|TRBD1|TRBJ1-1
TGTGCCAGCAGTTCTGACAGGGGCTCCTACGTGGCTGAAGCTTTCTTT
CASSSDRGSYVAEAFF
>15|NA|TRBV6-5|NA|TRBJ1-3
TGTGCCAGCAGTAGCACCGGGGGAGGCGGAAACACCATATATTTT
CASSSTGGGGNTIYF
>15|NA|TRBV6-6|NA|TRBJ2-7
TGTGCCAGCAGTTCCCCCAGGGCGGGGACCTACGAGCAGTACTTC
CASSSPRAGTYEQYF
>16|NA|TRBV7-2|TRBD1|TRBJ1-5
TGTGCCAGCAGCCAAAGTGGGACAGGGAACGGTCAGCCCCAGCATTTT
CASSQSGTGNGQPQHF
>14|NA|TRBV11-3|NA|TRBJ2-2
TGTGCCAGCAGCCGGGTCCCGCTCGCCGGGGAGCTGTTTTTT
CASSRVPLAGELFF
>16|NA|TRBV4-1|TRBD1|TRBJ2-7
TGCGCCAGCAGCTACGAGGTGGGACAGGGGGCCTACGAGCAGTACTTC
CASSYEVGQGAYEQYF
>13|NA|TRBV5-1|NA|TRBJ2-7
TGCGCCAGCAGCTTGCAGGTGAAGGTGGAGCAGTACTTC
CASSLQVKVEQYF
>15|NA|TRBV5-1|TRBD1|TRBJ2-5
TGCGCCAGCTCGGACGGGACAGTGTACCAAGAGACCCAGTACTTC
CASSDGTVYQETQYF
>16|NA|TRBV9|TRBD1|TRBJ2-2
TGTGCCAGCAGTCGTAGGACAGGGGGCCCTTCCGGGGAGCTGTTTTTT
CASSRRTGGPSGELFF
>14|NA|TRBV19|TRBD1|TRBJ1-2
TGTGCCAGTCGACTACAGGGGGTCGACTATGGCTACACCTTC
CASRLQGVDYGYTF
>21|NA|TRBV5-1|TRBD2|TRBJ2-7
TGCGCCAGCCCTCGAGGGGCTAGCGGGACCCACCCCCGGGGCGTATCCTACGAGCAGTACTTC
CASPRGASGTHPRGVSYEQYF
>12|NA|TRBV13|NA|TRBJ2-1
TGTGCCAGCAGCTGGACTGGGTATGAGCAGTTCTTC
CASSWTGYEQFF
>15|NA|TRBV5-1|TRBD1|TRBJ1-5
TGCGCCAGCAGCAGAATAGGGGGCCCCAATCAGCCCCAGCATTTT
CASSRIGGPNQPQHF
>13|NA|TRBV7-2|NA|TRBJ2-3
TGTGCCAGCAGCAGCTATCGGACAGATACGCAGTATTTT
CASSSYRTDTQYF
>15|NA|TRBV25-1|NA|TRBJ2-7
TGTGCCAGCAGTGTTACGGGCCGGGATGTATACGAGCAGTACTTC
CASSVTGRDVYEQYF
>16|NA|TRBV9|TRBD1|TRBJ1-4
TGTGCCAGCAGCTCACCCCGGGACAGTGCCAATGAAAAACTGTTTTTT
CASSSPRDSANEKLFF
>12|NA|TRBV28|NA|TRBJ1-4
TGTGCCAGCAGCCGGGGGGCCCAGAATATCCTGTTT
CASSRGAQNILF
>13|NA|TRBV19|NA|TRBJ1-2
TGTGCCAGTAGTATTCCGGCAGGGGACGGCTACACCTTC
CASSIPAGDGYTF
>15|NA|TRBV19|TRBD1|TRBJ1-3
TGTGCCAGTAGCCCAACGACAGGGCGGAGAAACACCATATATTTT
CASSPTTGRRNTIYF
>12|NA|TRBV7-2|TRBD1|TRBJ2-1
TGTGCCAGCAGCTTGACAGGGAGCGAGCAGTTCTTC
CASSLTGSEQFF
>15|NA|TRBV7-6|NA|TRBJ1-6
TGTGCCAGCAGCTTATCTCTTGGAGCGGGATCACCCCTCCACTTT
CASSLSLGAGSPLHF
>15|NA|TRBV11-2|NA|TRBJ2-7
TGTGCCAGCAGCCCACGGGAAGGGAGCTCCTACGAGCAGTACTTC
CASSPREGSSYEQYF